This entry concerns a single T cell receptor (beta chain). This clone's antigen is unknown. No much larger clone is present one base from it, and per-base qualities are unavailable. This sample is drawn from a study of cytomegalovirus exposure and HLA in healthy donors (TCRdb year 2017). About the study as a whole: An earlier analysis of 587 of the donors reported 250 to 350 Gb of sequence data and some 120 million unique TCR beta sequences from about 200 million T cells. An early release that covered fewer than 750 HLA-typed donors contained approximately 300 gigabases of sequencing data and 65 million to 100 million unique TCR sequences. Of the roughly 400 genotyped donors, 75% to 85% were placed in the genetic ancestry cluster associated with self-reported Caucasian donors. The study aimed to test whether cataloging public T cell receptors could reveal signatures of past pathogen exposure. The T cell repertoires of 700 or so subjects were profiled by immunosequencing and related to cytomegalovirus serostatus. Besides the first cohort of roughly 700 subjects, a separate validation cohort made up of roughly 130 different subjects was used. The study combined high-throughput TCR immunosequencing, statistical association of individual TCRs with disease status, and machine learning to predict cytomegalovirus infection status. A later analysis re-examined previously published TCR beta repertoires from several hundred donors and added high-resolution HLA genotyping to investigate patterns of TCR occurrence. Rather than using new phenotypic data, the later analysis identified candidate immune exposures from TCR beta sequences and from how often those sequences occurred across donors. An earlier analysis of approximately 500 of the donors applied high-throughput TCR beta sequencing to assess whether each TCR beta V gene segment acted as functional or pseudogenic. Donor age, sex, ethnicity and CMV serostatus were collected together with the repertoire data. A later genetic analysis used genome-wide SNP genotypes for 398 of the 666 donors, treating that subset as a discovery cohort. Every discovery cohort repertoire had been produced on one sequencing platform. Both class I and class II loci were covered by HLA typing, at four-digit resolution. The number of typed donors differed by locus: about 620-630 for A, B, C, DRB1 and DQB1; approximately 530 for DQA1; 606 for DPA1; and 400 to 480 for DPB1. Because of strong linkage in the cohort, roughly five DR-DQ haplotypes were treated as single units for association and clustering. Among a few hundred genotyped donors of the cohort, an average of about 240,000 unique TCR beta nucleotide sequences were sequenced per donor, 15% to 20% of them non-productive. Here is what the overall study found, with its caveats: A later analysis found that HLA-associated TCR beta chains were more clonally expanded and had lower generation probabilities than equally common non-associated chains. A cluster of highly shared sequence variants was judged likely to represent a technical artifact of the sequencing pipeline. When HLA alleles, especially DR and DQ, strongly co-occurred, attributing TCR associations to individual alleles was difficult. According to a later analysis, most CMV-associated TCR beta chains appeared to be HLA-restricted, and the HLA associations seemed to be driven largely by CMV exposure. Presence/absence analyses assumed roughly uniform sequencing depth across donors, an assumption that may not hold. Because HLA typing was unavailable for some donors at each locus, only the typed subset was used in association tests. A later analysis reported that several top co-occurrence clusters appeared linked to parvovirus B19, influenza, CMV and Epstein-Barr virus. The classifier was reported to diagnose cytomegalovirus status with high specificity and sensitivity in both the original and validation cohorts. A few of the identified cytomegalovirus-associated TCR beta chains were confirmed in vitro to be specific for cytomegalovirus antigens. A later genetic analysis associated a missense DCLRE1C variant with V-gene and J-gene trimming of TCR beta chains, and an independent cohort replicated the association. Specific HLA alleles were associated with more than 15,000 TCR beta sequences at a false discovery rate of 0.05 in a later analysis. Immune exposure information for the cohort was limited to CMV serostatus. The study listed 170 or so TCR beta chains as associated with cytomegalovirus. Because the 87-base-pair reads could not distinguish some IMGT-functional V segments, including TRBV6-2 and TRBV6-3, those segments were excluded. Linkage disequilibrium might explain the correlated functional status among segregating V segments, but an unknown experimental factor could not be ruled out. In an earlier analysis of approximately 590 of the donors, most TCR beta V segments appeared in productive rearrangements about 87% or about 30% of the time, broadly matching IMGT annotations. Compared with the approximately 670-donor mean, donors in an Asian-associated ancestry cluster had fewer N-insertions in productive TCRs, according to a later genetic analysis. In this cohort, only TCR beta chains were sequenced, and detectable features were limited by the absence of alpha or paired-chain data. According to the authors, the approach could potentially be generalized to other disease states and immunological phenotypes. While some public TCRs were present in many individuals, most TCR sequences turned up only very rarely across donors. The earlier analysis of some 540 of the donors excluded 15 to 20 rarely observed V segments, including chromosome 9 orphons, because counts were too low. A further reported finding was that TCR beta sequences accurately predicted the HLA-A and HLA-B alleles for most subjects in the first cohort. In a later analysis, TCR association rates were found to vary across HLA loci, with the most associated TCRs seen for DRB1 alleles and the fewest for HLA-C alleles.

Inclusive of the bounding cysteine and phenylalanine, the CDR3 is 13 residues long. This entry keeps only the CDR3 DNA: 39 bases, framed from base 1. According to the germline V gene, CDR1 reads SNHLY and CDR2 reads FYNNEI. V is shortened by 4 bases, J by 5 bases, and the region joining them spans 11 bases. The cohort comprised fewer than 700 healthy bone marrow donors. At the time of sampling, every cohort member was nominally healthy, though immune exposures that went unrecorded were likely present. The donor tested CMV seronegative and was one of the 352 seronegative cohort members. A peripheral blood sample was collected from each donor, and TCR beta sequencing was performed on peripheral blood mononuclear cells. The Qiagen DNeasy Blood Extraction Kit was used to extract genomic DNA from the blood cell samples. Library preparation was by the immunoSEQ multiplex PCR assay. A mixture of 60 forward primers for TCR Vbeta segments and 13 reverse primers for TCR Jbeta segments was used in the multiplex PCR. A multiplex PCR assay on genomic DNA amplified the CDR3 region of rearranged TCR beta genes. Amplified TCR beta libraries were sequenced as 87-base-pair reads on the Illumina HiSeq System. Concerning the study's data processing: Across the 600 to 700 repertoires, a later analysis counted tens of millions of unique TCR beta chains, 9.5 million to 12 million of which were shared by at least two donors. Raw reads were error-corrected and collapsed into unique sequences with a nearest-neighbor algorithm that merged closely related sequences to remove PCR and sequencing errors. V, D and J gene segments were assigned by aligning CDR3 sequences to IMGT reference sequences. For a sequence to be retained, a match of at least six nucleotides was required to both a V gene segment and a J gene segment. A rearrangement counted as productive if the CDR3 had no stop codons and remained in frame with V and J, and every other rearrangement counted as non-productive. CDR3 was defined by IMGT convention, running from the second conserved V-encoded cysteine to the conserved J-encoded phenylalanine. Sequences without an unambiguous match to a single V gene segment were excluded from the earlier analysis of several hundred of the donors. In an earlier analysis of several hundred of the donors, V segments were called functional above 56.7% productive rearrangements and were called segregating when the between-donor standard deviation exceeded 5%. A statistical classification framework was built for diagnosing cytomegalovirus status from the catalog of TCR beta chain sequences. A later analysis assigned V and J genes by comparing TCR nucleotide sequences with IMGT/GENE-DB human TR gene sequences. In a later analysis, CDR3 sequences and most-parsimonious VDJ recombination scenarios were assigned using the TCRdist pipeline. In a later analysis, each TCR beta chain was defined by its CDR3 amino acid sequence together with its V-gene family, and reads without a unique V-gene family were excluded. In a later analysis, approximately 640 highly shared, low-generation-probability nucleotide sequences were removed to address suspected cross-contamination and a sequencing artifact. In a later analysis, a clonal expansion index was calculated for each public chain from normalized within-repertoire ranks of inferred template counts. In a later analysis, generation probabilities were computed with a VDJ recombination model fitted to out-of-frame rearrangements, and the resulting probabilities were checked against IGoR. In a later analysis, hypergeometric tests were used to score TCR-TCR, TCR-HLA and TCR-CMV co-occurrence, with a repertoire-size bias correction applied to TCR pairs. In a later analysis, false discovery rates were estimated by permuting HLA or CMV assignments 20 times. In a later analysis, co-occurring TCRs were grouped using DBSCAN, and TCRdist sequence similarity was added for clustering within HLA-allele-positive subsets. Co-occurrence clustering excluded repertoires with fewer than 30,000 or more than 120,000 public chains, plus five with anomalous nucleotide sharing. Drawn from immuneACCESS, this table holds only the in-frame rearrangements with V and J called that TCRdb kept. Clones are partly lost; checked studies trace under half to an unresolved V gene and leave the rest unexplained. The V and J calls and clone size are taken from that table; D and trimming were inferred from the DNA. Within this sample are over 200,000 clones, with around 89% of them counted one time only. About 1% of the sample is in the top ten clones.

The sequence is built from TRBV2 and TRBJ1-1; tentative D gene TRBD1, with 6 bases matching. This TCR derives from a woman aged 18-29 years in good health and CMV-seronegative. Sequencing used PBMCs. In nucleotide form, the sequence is TGTGCCAGCAGTGCAGGGGCAGGGACTGAAGCTTTCTTT. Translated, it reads CASSAGAGTEAFF.